Shown below are 30 T cell receptor beta chains from a single sample sequenced in a study of graft-versus-host responses after intestinal transplantation. The table came from immunoSEQ multiplex PCR; TCRdb's copy has only in-frame clones and leaves some out. The table lists 85,000 to 100,000 clones, just under 95% of them singletons. Their antigens are not known. Sequences were derived from unstimulated CD8+ T cells sorted from spleen or lymph node cells, sampled before transplant. These receptors were obtained from a human donor who was the organ donor for an intestinal transplant.

J is TRBJ2-7 and V is TRBV5-1, with D perhaps matching TRBD1 (5 bases). Germline V gives CDR1 SGHRS, CDR2 YFSETQ. The CDR3 is 16 residues long. V gave up 3 bases and J gave up 2 bases, with 18 bases separating them. CDR3 residues: CASSWAQGILTYEQYF. Here the CDR3 DNA reads TGCGCCAGCAGCTGGGCCCAGGGTATCCTTACCTACGAGCAGTACTTC.

The chain carries TRBV6-4 and TRBJ2-3; TRBD1 aligns across 7 bases. The CDR3 length is 15 residues. The trim removed 3 bases at V and 6 bases at J, leaving 9 bases unmatched. Per the germline V gene, CDR1 is MRHNA and CDR2 is SNTAGT. Written as DNA, the CDR3 is TGTGCCAGCAGTGATTCTCCTAAACAGGGGGATACGCAGTATTTT. It translates to CASSDSPKQGDTQYF.

CDR3 sequence (DNA): TGTGCCAGCAACCCAGGAATGCCACTTTATGGCTACACCTTC. Residues: CASNPGMPLYGYTF. The genes are TRBV11-2 and TRBJ1-2, with D hard to call. Germline assignment: CDR1 SGHAT and CDR2 FQNNGV. Trimming took off 7 bases at V and 5 bases at J, with 17 bases between the two ends. The CDR3 consists of 14 residues.

The chain couples TRBV5-1 to TRBJ2-7; 7 bases align to TRBD1. The CDR3 is made up of 18 amino acids. The V and J ends lost 5 bases and 2 bases, in that order; junction bases with no gene match: 19. Germline lookup yields CDR1 SGHRS and CDR2 YFSETQ. The CDR3 nucleotides are TGCGCCAGCAGTTTTTCCGGGACAGTCGTGCCCGCCACCTACGAGCAGTACTTC. This translates into CASSFSGTVVPATYEQYF.

This rearrangement joins TRBV6-4 to TRBJ2-1; TRBD1 is a possible D gene (6 bases). The CDR3 length is 14 residues. The ends were cut back, 4 bases at V and 9 bases at J, with 16 bases in the middle. Germline V gene data show CDR1 as MRHNA and CDR2 as SNTAGT. As DNA, the CDR3 is TGTGCCAGCAGTGCCACCACAGGGATAAGTGAGCAGTTCTTC. It codes for CASSATTGISEQFF.

The chain is built from TRBV27 and TRBJ1-5, with no clear D. CDR1 and CDR2 (germline): MNHEY, SMNVEV (reference sequence). The CDR3 covers 15 residues. Trimming shortened V by 5 bases and J by 2 bases, and 13 bases separated the two germline ends. Here the CDR3 reads CASSPFYQGNQPQHF. Here the CDR3 DNA reads TGTGCCAGCAGTCCTTTTTACCAGGGCAATCAGCCCCAGCATTTT.

J is TRBJ2-7 and V is TRBV19, with a tentative D call TRBD2 (6 bases). Trimming removed 2 bases at V and 9 bases at J, with 20 bases between. Per germline, CDR1 LNHDA and CDR2 SQIVND (reference sequence). The CDR3 sequence is 15 residues long. The CDR3 protein is CASSIWGEARSVQYF. The CDR3 DNA reads TGTGCCAGTAGTATATGGGGGGAGGCCAGAAGCGTGCAGTACTTC.

This clone was observed a single time. V gene TRBV21-1 combines with J gene TRBJ2-7; the table calls TRBD2, which could not be checked here. TRBV21-1 is annotated as a pseudogene. The CDR3 length is 16 residues. The DNA for the CDR3 is TGTGCCAGCAGCAAAGGCCGACGGGGGGCCAATCACGGGCAGTACTTC. Its translation is CASSKGRRGANHGQYF.

V is TRBV6-1 and J is TRBJ2-1, with 8 bases aligning to TRBD2. Germline V CDR1 and CDR2: MNHNS, SASEGT. The CDR3 length is 14 residues. V lost 9 bases, J lost 8 bases, and 12 bases stayed unmatched. CDR3 nucleotide sequence: TGTGCCAGTCTACCGGGACTAGTCCTCGATGAGCAGTTCTTC. This sequence encodes CASLPGLVLDEQFF.

This clone was observed once. The chain couples TRBV13 to TRBJ2-1; D gene unclear. Germline V gives CDR1 PRHDT, CDR2 FYEKMQ (reference sequence). This CDR3 region has 16 residues. The V end was cut by 5 bases, the J end by 7 bases, with 21 bases between. CDR3: CASSRYYLPDGNEQFF. DNA for the CDR3: TGTGCCAGCAGCCGGTACTACCTCCCAGATGGAAATGAGCAGTTCTTC.

The genes are TRBV11-2 and TRBJ2-7, with D possibly TRBD2 on 6 matching bases. The CDR3 loop spans 12 amino acids. The V gene lost 5 bases and the J gene lost 5 bases, with 10 bases spanning the gap. In germline, CDR1 is SGHAT, CDR2 FQNNGV. Here the CDR3 reads CASSPGLNEQYF. For the CDR3, the DNA is TGTGCCAGCAGCCCGGGACTGAACGAGCAGTACTTC. The whole variable domain, filled in from reference TRBV11-2 and TRBJ2-7, reads EAGVAQSPRYKIIEKRQSVAFWCNPISGHATLYWYQQILGQGPKLLIQFQNNGVVDDSQLPKDRFSAERLKGVDSTLKIQPAKLEDSAVYLCASSPGLNEQYFGPGTRLTVT.

The chain employs TRBV19 and TRBJ1-6; possible D gene TRBD1, 6 bases. Germline V CDR1 and CDR2: LNHDA, SQIVND (reference sequence). Trimming left V 3 bases short and J 9 bases short, with 15 bases between. CDR3 length: 15 residues. The CDR3 nucleotides are TGTGCCAGTAGTATCCGGTACAGGGCCCGTTCACCCCTCCACTTT. It yields the protein CASSIRYRARSPLHF. Looking up the rest from reference TRBV19 and TRBJ1-6 gives the full variable domain: DGGITQSPKYLFRKEGQNVTLSCEQNLNHDAMYWYRQDPGQGLRLIYYSQIVNDFQKGDIAEGYSVSREKKESFPLTVTSAQKNPTAFYLCASSIRYRARSPLHFGNGTRLTVT.

This clone appeared a single time. J is TRBJ2-1 and V is TRBV30; 11 bases map to TRBD2. From germline, CDR1 is GTSNPN and CDR2 SVGIG (reference sequence). This CDR3 spans 16 amino acids. J lost 3 bases, V lost 2 bases, and 6 bases had no gene match. The CDR3 region is CAWSWASGGNYNEQFF. CDR3 sequence (DNA): TGTGCCTGGAGTTGGGCTAGCGGGGGGAACTACAATGAGCAGTTCTTC.

This clone has just one count. The chain has TRBV27 and TRBJ2-3; TRBD2 matches 11 bases. V was clipped by 3 bases and J by 2 bases; unmatched bases: 4. The CDR3 extends over 16 amino acids. Germline CDR1 and CDR2: MNHEY and SMNVEV (reference sequence). CDR3 amino acids: CASSLTSGTPTDTQYF. In nucleotides, the CDR3 is TGTGCCAGCAGTTTGACTAGCGGGACCCCCACAGATACGCAGTATTTT.

The chain uses TRBV9 and TRBJ1-5, with D unresolved. In germline, CDR1 is SGDLS, CDR2 YYNGEE. This CDR3 region has 14 residues. Trimming took 3 bases from V and 2 from J, leaving 9 bases between them. The CDR3 sequence is CASSAGWGNQPQHF. DNA of the CDR3: TGTGCCAGCAGCGCGGGATGGGGCAATCAGCCCCAGCATTTT.

The V and J genes are TRBV28 and TRBJ2-7; perhaps TRBD2 as D (6 bases). V shed 3 bases and J shed 1 base, with 10 bases lying between them. Germline V gene lookup returns CDR1 MDHEN and CDR2 SYDVKM. The CDR3 totals 14 residues. The CDR3 DNA is TGTGCCAGCAGTTTGTCAAGCGGGTCCTACGAGCAGTACTTC. Protein product: CASSLSSGSYEQYF.

The rearrangement joins TRBV5-4 to TRBJ2-7; 13 nucleotides align to TRBD2. The CDR3 has 15 residues. Germline V lookup: CDR1 SGHNT, CDR2 YYREEE (reference sequence). The V segment lost 4 bases and the J segment 1 base; nucleotides outside the gene matches: 2. The CDR3 here is CASSPGLAGSYEQYF. The DNA for the CDR3 is TGTGCCAGCAGCCCGGGACTAGCGGGGTCCTACGAGCAGTACTTC.

This clone was counted once. The chain recombines TRBV21-1 with TRBJ1-2; the DNA was not compared with TRBD1, the D call given in the table. TRBV21-1 is a known pseudogene. The CDR3 runs 18 residues. The CDR3 loop is CASSKEDRGSSYNYGYTF. CDR3 bases: TGTGCCAGCAGCAAAGAGGACAGGGGGAGTTCTTATAACTATGGCTACACCTTC.

V gene TRBV6-5 combines with J gene TRBJ2-3; D possibly corresponds to TRBD2 (5 bases). This CDR3 spans 14 amino acids. Germline V lookup: CDR1 MNHEY, CDR2 SVGAGI. V was pared by 2 bases and J by 4 bases, with 10 bases between. CDR3 nucleotides: TGTGCCAGCAGTTACCTAACTAGTGCAGATACGCAGTATTTT. This sequence encodes CASSYLTSADTQYF.

The chain combines TRBV29-1 with TRBJ1-2, with 8 bases aligning to TRBD1. Germline V gives CDR1 SQVTM, CDR2 ANQGSEA. The CDR3 runs to 15 residues. The V segment lost 2 bases and the J segment 3 bases; nucleotides outside the gene matches: 8. The CDR3 coding sequence is TGCAGCGTTGAATATCAGGGGGCAGACGACTATGGCTACACCTTC. This encodes CSVEYQGADDYGYTF.

DNA for the CDR3: TGTGCCAGCAGTGATGGCAGGGAGACCCAGTACTTC. Protein: CASSDGRETQYF. This sequence joins TRBV6-1 and TRBJ2-5; D not resolved. Per germline, CDR1 MNHNS and CDR2 SASEGT. This CDR3 has 12 amino acids. V was trimmed by 3 bases and J by 5 bases, leaving 7 bases between them.

CDR3 residues: CASSDPPGNTGELFF. The CDR3 coding sequence is TGTGCCAGCAGTGATCCCCCAGGGAACACCGGGGAGCTGTTTTTT. The chain uses TRBV25-1 and TRBJ2-2, with no clear D. From germline, CDR1 is MGHDK and CDR2 SYGVNS. The V end was cut by 3 bases, the J end by 1 base, with 9 bases between. This CDR3 contains 15 residues.

The rearrangement joins TRBV5-1 to TRBJ2-6, with D possibly being TRBD1 (6 bases). CDR1 is SGHRS, CDR2 YFSETQ, per germline. The CDR3 has 17 residues. Trimming stripped 4 bases from V and 0 bases from J, with 14 bases between. This CDR3 reads CASSPHTGSSGANVLTF. The DNA of the CDR3 is TGCGCCAGCAGCCCCCATACAGGGTCCTCTGGGGCCAACGTCCTGACTTTC.

This clone appeared a single time. The gene calls are TRBV5-1 and TRBJ2-3; 7 positions match TRBD1. V dropped 4 bases and J dropped 4; count of bases not matched to a gene: 6. The CDR3 contains 14 residues. The germline gives CDR1 SGHRS, CDR2 YFSETQ. CDR3 region: CASSTEGGADTQYF. CDR3 in DNA: TGCGCCAGCAGCACCGAAGGGGGCGCAGATACGCAGTATTTT.

The chain employs TRBV19 and TRBJ2-3, with TRBD2 matching 8 bases. This CDR3 comprises 17 residues. Per the germline V gene, CDR1 is LNHDA and CDR2 is SQIVND (reference sequence). V lost 0 bases, J lost 3 bases, and 8 bases stayed unmatched. The CDR3 loop is CASSIDRNSGTTDTQYF. Written as DNA, the CDR3 is TGTGCCAGTAGTATAGATCGTAATAGCGGGACGACAGATACGCAGTATTTT.

The rearrangement joins TRBV6-1 to TRBJ1-2; 8 bases are a match to TRBD1. J was trimmed by 2 bases and V by 6 bases; bases with no gene match: 8. CDR1 is MNHNS and CDR2 is SASEGT in the germline V gene. The CDR3 sequence is 15 residues long. The CDR3 reads CASRVDRGRNYGYTF. The CDR3 coding sequence is TGTGCCAGCAGAGTAGACAGGGGCCGGAACTATGGCTACACCTTC.

The chain combines TRBV28 with TRBJ2-5; D perhaps matches TRBD1 (5 bases). This CDR3 is built from 14 residues. Trimming removed 3 bases from V and 3 bases from J, with 11 bases in between. In germline, CDR1 is MDHEN, CDR2 SYDVKM. DNA of the CDR3: TGTGCCAGCAGTTTCCGCGACAGAGAAGAGACCCAGTACTTC. Translating gives CASSFRDREETQYF. The variable domain in full, with the rest retrieved from reference TRBV28 and TRBJ2-5, is DVKVTQSSRYLVKRTGEKVFLECVQDMDHENMFWYRQDPGLGLRLIYFSYDVKMKEKGDIPEGYSVSREKKERFSLILESASTNQTSMYLCASSFRDREETQYFGPGTRLLVL.

This clone was found once. This chain links TRBV28 with TRBJ1-5; 7 bases map to TRBD1. Losses at the gene ends were 11 bases for V and 0 bases for J; bases not matched to a gene: 13. This CDR3 contains 16 residues. Germline CDR1 is MDHEN and CDR2 is SYDVKM. The CDR3 region has the DNA TGTGCCTGTTCGCCCGGGACAGTGTATAGCAATCAGCCCCAGCATTTT. Translating gives CACSPGTVYSNQPQHF.

The V call is TRBV5-4, the J call TRBJ2-3; 7 nucleotides agree with TRBD2. V gave up 0 bases and J gave up 1 base; unmatched junction bases: 5. The CDR3 is 16 amino acids. Germline V gives CDR1 SGHNT, CDR2 YYREEE (reference sequence). CDR3 amino acids: CASSLVAGVGTDTQYF. Here the CDR3 DNA reads TGTGCCAGCAGCTTGGTGGCGGGAGTGGGCACAGATACGCAGTATTTT.

This clone was observed a few times. The chain recombines TRBV12-5 with TRBJ1-1; TRBD1 might be the D (6 bases). The ends were cut back, 3 bases at V and 3 bases at J, with 14 bases in the middle. The CDR3 covers 15 residues. Germline CDR1 LGHNT, CDR2 FRNRAP. The CDR3 reads CASGFGGGMDTEAFF. The CDR3 coding sequence is TGTGCTAGTGGTTTTGGGGGGGGCATGGACACTGAAGCTTTCTTT.